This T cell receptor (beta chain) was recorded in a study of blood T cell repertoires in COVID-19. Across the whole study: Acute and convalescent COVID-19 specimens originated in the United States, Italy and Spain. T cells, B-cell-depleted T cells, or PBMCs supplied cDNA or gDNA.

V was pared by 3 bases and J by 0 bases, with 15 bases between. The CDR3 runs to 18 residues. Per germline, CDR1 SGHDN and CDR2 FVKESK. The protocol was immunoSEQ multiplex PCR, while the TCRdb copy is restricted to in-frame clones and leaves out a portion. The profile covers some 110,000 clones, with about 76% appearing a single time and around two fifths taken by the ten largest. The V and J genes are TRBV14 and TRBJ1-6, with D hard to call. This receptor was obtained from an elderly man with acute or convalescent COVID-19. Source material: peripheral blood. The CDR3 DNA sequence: TGTGCCAGCAGCCACTTAGCGACGGCGAGCTCCTATAATTCACCCCTCCACTTT. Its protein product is CASSHLATASSYNSPLHF.